Below, 32 T cell receptor beta chains from the same sample are listed, as sequenced in a study of blood T cells in healthy people across ages. Combining a sample-barcoded 5' primer with a J-beta primer mix, a second PCR ran for roughly 7 to 11 cycles. TCRdb re-derived calls from the 5' RACE reads in MiXCR, one entry per CDR3 protein. The table shows 380,000 or so distinct CDR3 sequences, with about 55% occurring only once. Material for sequencing was blood. The source of these receptors is a man aged 55 to 69 in good health.

This clonotype has only a few counts. A read error may produce the germline difference seen at one junction end. The gene calls are TRBV5-3 and TRBJ2-1; 10 bases are a match to TRBD2. TRBV5-3 belongs to the ORF category, with a function that is uncertain. There are 16 residues in the CDR3. This CDR3 reads CASSSKREGLGNEQFF. CDR3 nucleotide sequence: TGTGCCAGCAGCTCCAAGCGGGAGGGCCTGGGCAATGAGCAGTTCTTC.

This chain links TRBV20-1 with TRBJ2-1; the match to TRBD2 covers 14 bases. This CDR3 has 16 amino acids. V lost 2 bases, J lost 9 bases, and 9 bases stayed unmatched. Per germline, CDR1 DFQATT and CDR2 SNEGSKA (reference sequence). The CDR3 sequence is CSARMTSGRAVGEQFF. The CDR3 DNA follows: TGCAGTGCTAGAATGACTAGCGGGAGGGCCGTGGGTGAGCAGTTCTTC.

The gene calls are TRBV2 and TRBJ2-4, with no clear D. The DNA end is more similar to TRBJ2-5, so the J call may be wrong. The CDR3 has 15 amino acids. CDR1 is SNHLY, CDR2 FYNNEI, per germline. CDR3 region: CASRSQARYQETQYF. CDR3 bases: TGTGCCAGCCGATCTCAGGCGAGGTACCAAGAGACCCAGTACTTC.

V and J are TRBV5-8 and TRBJ1-6, with D perhaps matching TRBD1 (6 bases). Per the germline V gene, CDR1 is SGHTS and CDR2 is YDEGEE. The CDR3 spans 10 residues. The germline V and J ends were trimmed by 4 bases and 17 bases, with 10 bases remaining between them. The CDR3 here is CASSPGTFHF. For the CDR3, the DNA is TGTGCCAGCAGCCCCGGGACATTCCACTTT.

The chain links TRBV5-1 to TRBJ2-3; a possible D gene is TRBD2 (6 bases). CDR1 is SGHRS and CDR2 is YFSETQ in the germline V gene. Trimming shortened V by 3 bases and J by 0 bases, and 11 bases separated the two germline ends. The CDR3 is 15 amino acids. In DNA, the CDR3 is TGCGCCAGCAGCTACACCGGGAGAAGCACAGATACGCAGTATTTT. This encodes CASSYTGRSTDTQYF.

The J gene is TRBJ2-4, the V gene TRBV7-2; weak D call: TRBD1 (6 bases). CDR1 and CDR2 (germline): SGHTA, FQGNSA. Trimming removed 5 bases at V and 1 base at J, with 12 bases between. This CDR3 spans 15 amino acids. The CDR3 sequence: CASSPRQGAKNIQYF. Here the CDR3 DNA reads TGTGCCAGCAGCCCACGGCAGGGGGCCAAAAACATTCAGTACTTC.

The rearrangement uses TRBV14 and TRBJ1-1; TRBD1 is a possible D gene (5 bases). Trimming removed 6 bases at V and 1 base at J, with 9 bases between. The CDR3 length is 13 residues. Germline CDR1 is SGHDN and CDR2 is FVKESK. In DNA, the CDR3 is TGTGCCAGCAGGACACAGGCGAACACTGAAGCTTTCTTT. It translates to CASRTQANTEAFF.

Note on this clonotype: The junction departs from germline at one end; a sequencing error may be responsible. The J gene is TRBJ2-1, the V gene TRBV11-2; 8 bases are a match to TRBD1. The CDR3 length is 15 residues. Germline V gives CDR1 SGHAT, CDR2 FQNNGV. The CDR3, as DNA: TGTGTCAGCACCATGGGGACAGGCGGGTACAATGAGCAGTTCTTC. Its translation: CVSTMGTGGYNEQFF.

In its sample, this clonotype was seen once. This chain links TRBV20-1 with TRBJ2-7, with D possibly TRBD2 on 6 matching bases. Trimming left V 6 bases short and J 0 bases short, with 12 bases between. Germline values: CDR1 DFQATT, CDR2 SNEGSKA (reference sequence). This CDR3 comprises 13 residues. The CDR3 spells CSAYGDSSYEQYF. In DNA form, the CDR3 reads TGCAGTGCCTATGGGGACTCCTCCTACGAGCAGTACTTC.

This chain uses TRBV20-1 with TRBJ2-5; D perhaps matches TRBD2 (6 bases). The assigned J gene may be wrong: the sequence end matches TRBJ2-7 better. The CDR3 runs 16 residues. Per germline, CDR1 DFQATT and CDR2 SNEGSKA (reference sequence). Written as DNA, the CDR3 is TGCAGTGCTAGAGATGGGAACGGGGAGGCCGCTGGCGAGCAGTACTTC. As protein: CSARDGNGEAAGEQYF.

This chain uses TRBV28 with TRBJ2-1; D is unclear. The CDR3 contains 12 residues. V was cut by 7 bases and J by 10 bases, with 14 bases left in between. Germline V CDR1 and CDR2: MDHEN, SYDVKM. The CDR3 DNA reads as TGTGCCAGCACCTCTAACCCCCGGGAGCAGTTCTTC. Protein product: CASTSNPREQFF.

This chain links TRBV6-1 with TRBJ2-3; TRBD1 aligns across 9 bases. Germline CDR1 and CDR2: MNHNS and SASEGT. The V and J ends lost 6 bases and 3 bases, in that order; junction bases with no gene match: 7. This CDR3 has 15 residues. The CDR3 DNA reads as TGTGCCAGCAGGGGGACAGGGCTTTATACAGATACGCAGTATTTT. It is translated as CASRGTGLYTDTQYF.

The CDR3 loop reads CSAPRGGGGFSTDTQYF. Here the CDR3 DNA reads TGCAGTGCCCCTCGGGGCGGGGGGGGATTTAGCACAGATACGCAGTATTTT. The gene calls are TRBV20-1 and TRBJ2-3; 9 positions match TRBD2. J gave up 0 bases and V 6 bases, and 13 bases lay outside the gene matches. The germline gives CDR1 DFQATT, CDR2 SNEGSKA (reference sequence). This CDR3 has 17 amino acids.

This clonotype has a handful of counts. The V and J genes are TRBV29-1 and TRBJ2-1; either TRBD1 or TRBD2 may supply D (5 bases each). V dropped 4 bases and J dropped 15 bases, with 13 bases sitting between them. This CDR3 contains 10 residues. Germline V lookup: CDR1 SQVTM, CDR2 ANQGSEA. Here the CDR3 reads CSVAGTGVFF. CDR3 in DNA: TGCAGCGTTGCCGGGACCGGGGTGTTCTTC.

The chain recombines TRBV6-1 with TRBJ2-5; D call uncertain. This CDR3 spans 14 amino acids. Germline V lookup: CDR1 MNHNS, CDR2 SASEGT. Trimming shortened V by 0 bases and J by 7 bases, and 12 bases separated the two germline ends. CDR3 nucleotides: TGTGCCAGCAGTGAAGCAAGGCCGCCGGGGACCCAGTACTTC. Its protein product is CASSEARPPGTQYF.

The genes are TRBV10-2 and TRBJ1-1; no clear D gene. The CDR3 has 13 amino acids. Germline V gene data show CDR1 as WSHSY and CDR2 as SAAADI. Trimming stripped 7 bases from V and 1 base from J, with 10 bases between. The CDR3 region is CASKRDTNTEAFF. Here the CDR3 DNA reads TGCGCCAGCAAGCGCGACACGAACACTGAAGCTTTCTTT.

The DNA for the CDR3 is TGTGCCAGCAGTCCACGGACCCTGGGGCGGGAAGAATCAGATACGCAGTATTTT. Protein sequence: CASSPRTLGREESDTQYF. This sequence joins TRBV6-1 and TRBJ2-3; TRBD2 is a possible D gene (6 bases). Looked up from germline, CDR1 is MNHNS and CDR2 is SASEGT. The CDR3 is 18 amino acids. The V end was cut by 5 bases, the J end by 4 bases, with 25 bases between.

In the case of this clonotype: This sequence may be a read error, since a much larger clone differs from it by one base. The chain has TRBV7-2 and TRBJ1-4, with TRBD1 matching over 7 bases. Germline V gene sequence: CDR1 SGHTA, CDR2 FQGNSA. CDR3 length: 15 amino acids. CDR3 sequence (DNA): TGTGCCAGCAGCCCGAGTAGGGGGCCTAATGAAGAACTGTTTTTT. Amino acids: CASSPSRGPNEELFF.

This clonotype was counted at least ten times. The V call is TRBV7-2, the J call TRBJ2-6, with D perhaps matching TRBD2 (6 bases). The germline V and J ends were trimmed by 4 bases and 1 base, with 11 bases remaining between them. This CDR3 comprises 16 residues. The germline V gene has CDR1 SGHTA and CDR2 FQGNSA. The CDR3 is CASSSAGLSGANVLTF. The CDR3, as DNA: TGTGCCAGCAGCTCAGCGGGCCTTTCTGGGGCCAACGTCCTGACTTTC. Together with reference TRBV7-2 and TRBJ2-6, the CDR3 gives the full variable domain: GAGVSQSPSNKVTEKGKDVELRCDPISGHTALYWYRQSLGQGLEFLIYFQGNSAPDKSGLPSDRFSAERTGGSVSTLTIQRTQQEDSAVYLCASSSAGLSGANVLTFGAGSRLTVL.

Notes on this clonotype: A read error may produce the germline difference seen at one junction end. The chain employs TRBV7-9 and TRBJ2-3, with 9 bases identical to TRBD2. The CDR3 extends over 15 amino acids. Germline V CDR1 and CDR2: SEHNR, FQNEAQ (reference sequence). The CDR3 here is CPSSPSGAATDTQYF. CDR3 sequence (DNA): TGTCCCAGCAGCCCTAGCGGGGCGGCCACAGATACGCAGTATTTT.

This clonotype has a handful of counts. The chain has TRBV4-3 and TRBJ2-3; TRBD2 matches 9 bases. The germline CDR1 and CDR2 sequences are LGHNA and YSLEER. This CDR3 region has 17 residues. The J segment lost 6 bases and the V segment lost 0 bases, leaving 10 bases of the junction unmatched. The CDR3 is CASSQDPAGGPRDTQYF. The CDR3 DNA sequence: TGCGCCAGCAGCCAAGATCCCGCGGGAGGGCCTCGGGATACGCAGTATTTT.

This clonotype was seen a single time. J is TRBJ2-7 and V is TRBV7-2; no firm D call. The end of the DNA fits TRBJ2-5 better, so the J call may be wrong. The CDR3 has 11 residues. The germline V gene encodes CDR1 SGHTA and CDR2 FQGNSA. CDR3 protein: CTSSPGETQYF. CDR3 nucleotides: TGTACCAGCAGCCCTGGAGAGACCCAGTACTTC.

V gene TRBV24-1 combines with J gene TRBJ2-7; D unclear. This CDR3 region has 11 residues. Trimming took 8 bases from V and 5 from J, leaving 9 bases between them. The germline V gene has CDR1 KGHDR and CDR2 SFDVKD. The CDR3 sequence is CATMKGNEQYF. In nucleotides, the CDR3 is TGTGCCACCATGAAGGGAAACGAGCAGTACTTC.

The chain is built from TRBV12-3 or TRBV12-4 and TRBJ1-2; 8 bases fit TRBD1. There are 16 residues in the CDR3. Unmatched junction bases numbered 13, after V lost 3 bases and J lost 7 bases. CDR3 DNA: TGTGCCAGCAGTTTTCTGCTAGGGCAGGGGGCCGGTGGCTACACCTTC. Its translation is CASSFLLGQGAGGYTF.

The V and J genes are TRBV28 and TRBJ2-7, with TRBD2 identical over 8 bases. The CDR3 is made up of 17 amino acids. Trimming took 3 bases from V and 4 from J; bases not matched to a gene: 14. Germline CDR1 MDHEN, CDR2 SYDVKM. This CDR3 is CASSFGGASLSTYEQYF. As DNA, the CDR3 is TGTGCCAGCAGTTTCGGGGGGGCCTCTCTCTCTACTTACGAGCAGTACTTC.

This clonotype was picked up many times. For the CDR3, the DNA is TGCAGCGTTGGGACTAGCGGGTATAAAGGATACAATGAGCAGTTCTTC. Translated: CSVGTSGYKGYNEQFF. The gene calls are TRBV29-1 and TRBJ2-1; TRBD2 agrees at 11 bases. The CDR3 runs to 16 residues. Trimming took 4 bases from V and 4 from J; bases not matched to a gene: 9. Germline values: CDR1 SQVTM, CDR2 ANQGSEA.

The chain couples TRBV7-2 to TRBJ2-1, with 11 bases lining up with TRBD2. The J segment lost 10 bases and the V segment lost 5 bases, leaving 13 bases of the junction unmatched. The germline gives CDR1 SGHTA, CDR2 FQGNSA. The CDR3 is 16 amino acids. The CDR3 DNA sequence: TGTGCCAGCAGCCAACTGGTTACTAGCGGGAGATACGAGCAGTTCTTC. This gives the protein CASSQLVTSGRYEQFF.

This chain connects TRBV6-5 to TRBJ2-2; a possible D gene is TRBD1 (7 bases). Germline V CDR1 and CDR2: MNHEY, SVGAGI. With 4 bases removed from V and 9 bases from J, the gap between germline ends came to 18 bases. CDR3 size: 15 residues. The CDR3 reads CASSSRGRGARELFF. In DNA, the CDR3 is TGTGCCAGCAGTTCTCGTGGCAGGGGGGCCCGGGAGCTGTTTTTT.

This clonotype was picked up one time. The rearrangement links TRBV12-3 or TRBV12-4 to TRBJ1-2; 8 bases fit TRBD1. Trimming removed 7 bases from V and 7 bases from J; junction bases left unmatched: 8. This CDR3 region has 13 residues. The CDR3 region has the DNA TGTGCCAGCATTGGACAGGGTTCGTCTGGCTACACCTTC. Its protein product is CASIGQGSSGYTF.

The rearrangement joins TRBV10-3 to TRBJ2-1; 9 bases are a match to TRBD1. The V segment lost 10 bases and the J segment 10 bases; nucleotides outside the gene matches: 11. Germline CDR1 and CDR2: ENHRY and SYGVKD. CDR3 size: 13 residues. This CDR3 reads CATRTGEVHEQFF. CDR3 DNA sequence: TGTGCCACCAGGACAGGGGAAGTCCACGAGCAGTTCTTC.

This chain links TRBV29-1 with TRBJ1-2; D gene uncertain. The CDR3 length is 12 residues. The germline gives CDR1 SQVTM, CDR2 ANQGSEA. V was clipped by 4 bases and J by 7 bases, with 13 bases between them. CDR3 in DNA: TGCAGCGTTGGGGATAACTCGGCTGGCTACACCTTC. This encodes CSVGDNSAGYTF. The complete variable domain, with remaining parts taken from reference TRBV29-1 and TRBJ1-2, reads SAVISQKPSRDICQRGTSLTIQCQVDSQVTMMFWYRQQPGQSLTLIATANQGSEATYESGFVIDKFPISRPNLTFSTLTVSNMSPEDSSIYLCSVGDNSAGYTFGSGTRLTVV.

This chain joins TRBV7-2 and TRBJ2-7, with 10 positions matching TRBD1. Trimming took 5 bases from V and 5 from J; bases not matched to a gene: 9. CDR1 is SGHTA and CDR2 is FQGNSA in the germline V gene. The CDR3 spans 15 residues. The CDR3 sequence is CASSLRQGARDEQYF. DNA of the CDR3: TGTGCCAGCAGCCTCAGACAGGGGGCGCGGGACGAGCAGTACTTC.